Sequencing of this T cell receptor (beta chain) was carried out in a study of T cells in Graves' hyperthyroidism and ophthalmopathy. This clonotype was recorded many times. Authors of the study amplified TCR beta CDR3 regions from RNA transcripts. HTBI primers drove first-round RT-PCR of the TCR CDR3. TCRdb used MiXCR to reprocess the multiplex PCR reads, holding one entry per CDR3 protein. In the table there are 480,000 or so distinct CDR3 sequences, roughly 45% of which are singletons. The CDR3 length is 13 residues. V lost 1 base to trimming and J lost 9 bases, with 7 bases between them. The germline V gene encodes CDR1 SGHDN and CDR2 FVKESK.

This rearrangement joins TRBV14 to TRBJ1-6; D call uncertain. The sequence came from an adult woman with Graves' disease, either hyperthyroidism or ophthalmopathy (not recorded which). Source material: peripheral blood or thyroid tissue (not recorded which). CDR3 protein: CASSQARSSPLHF. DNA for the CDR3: TGTGCCAGCAGCCAAGCGAGATCTTCACCCCTCCACTTT.